The next 19 T cell receptor beta chains were all read from a single sample in a study of T cell repertoires in cytomegalovirus infection. TCRdb redid the calling of the reads with MiXCR, one entry per CDR3 protein. The repertoire consists of 600,000 to 800,000 distinct CDR3 sequences, with 24% occurring once and the leading ten covering under 8.5%. Sequencing was carried out using CD8+ T cells from PBMCs. Receptors were obtained from a human donor in good health (CMV status not recorded). Some clones in this sample may be carry-over from other donors' samples.

This clonotype appeared many times. The rearrangement joins TRBV7-2 to TRBJ1-2; D gene ambiguous. Germline loops: CDR1 SGHTA, CDR2 FQGNSA. The CDR3 consists of 15 residues. Trimming took 5 bases from V and 3 from J, leaving 16 bases between them. The CDR3 loop reads CASSVAGPGDYGYTF. CDR3 sequence (DNA): TGTGCCAGCAGCGTCGCAGGCCCTGGGGACTATGGCTACACCTTC.

There are a few counts of this clonotype. The chain is built from TRBV25-1 and TRBJ2-6, with a tentative D call TRBD1 (5 bases). In germline, CDR1 is MGHDK, CDR2 SYGVNS. Deletions cut 0 bases from V and 0 bases from J, with 15 bases between. This CDR3 region has 19 residues. DNA of the CDR3: TGTGCCAGCAGTGAATATTTTGTGGTAGACAGCTCTGGGGCCAACGTCCTGACTTTC. This codes for CASSEYFVVDSSGANVLTF.

The chain combines TRBV12-3 or TRBV12-4 with TRBJ2-1, with D perhaps given as TRBD1 or TRBD2 (7 bases each). The CDR3 has 14 residues. Trimming took off 6 bases at V and 3 bases at J, with 12 bases between the two ends. CDR3 sequence (DNA): TGTGCCAGCAGACCAGGGGGGGACTACAATGAGCAGTTCTTC. It is translated as CASRPGGDYNEQFF.

This chain joins TRBV6-2 or TRBV6-3 and TRBJ1-1; D is undetermined. Between the trimmed V and J ends, which lost 11 bases and 6 bases, there was a span of 13 bases. CDR3 length: 11 residues. CDR1 and CDR2 from the germline V gene are MNHEY and SVGEGT. CDR3 coding DNA: TGTGCCGCCGGGTTTGGCTCTGAAGCTTTCTTT. Its translation is CAAGFGSEAFF.

This clonotype came up many times. An end of the junction does not agree with germline; a read error may underlie this. CDR3 bases: TGTGCCAGCAGCTTAGTCGGAGGCCAAGAGACCCAGTACTTC. Protein: CASSLVGGQETQYF. This rearrangement joins TRBV12-3 or TRBV12-4 to TRBJ2-5; a possible D gene is TRBD2 (5 bases). This CDR3 comprises 14 residues.

V gene TRBV14 combines with J gene TRBJ2-3; 8 bases fit TRBD2. The J segment lost 1 base and the V segment lost 6 bases, leaving 9 bases of the junction unmatched. The germline CDR1 and CDR2 sequences are SGHDN and FVKESK. This CDR3 spans 16 amino acids. CDR3 region: CASSPQRGPGTDTQYF. The CDR3 nucleotides read TGTGCCAGCAGTCCACAGCGGGGGCCGGGCACAGATACGCAGTATTTT.

This clonotype was picked up many times. The chain is built from TRBV7-8 and TRBJ2-7; no clear D gene. The CDR3 length is 16 residues. V was clipped by 0 bases and J by 10 bases, with 22 bases between them. The germline V gene has CDR1 SGHVS and CDR2 FQNEAQ. As DNA, the CDR3 is TGTGCCAGCAGCTTAGCCTTGGACGGACCCCAGTCAGGACAGTACTTC. This codes for CASSLALDGPQSGQYF.

V gene TRBV7-9 combines with J gene TRBJ2-2; 9 bases agree with TRBD1. From germline, CDR1 is SEHNR and CDR2 FQNEAQ (reference sequence). The V and J ends lost 5 bases and 4 bases, in that order; junction bases with no gene match: 5. The CDR3 has 15 amino acids. This CDR3 is CASSPTGGLTGELFF. CDR3 DNA sequence: TGTGCCAGCAGCCCGACAGGGGGACTCACCGGGGAGCTGTTTTTT. Based on the CDR3 plus reference TRBV7-9 and TRBJ2-2, the full variable domain is DTGVSQNPRHKITKRGQNVTFRCDPISEHNRLYWYRQTLGQGPEFLTYFQNEAQLEKSRLLSDRFSAERPKGSFSTLEIQRTEQGDSAMYLCASSPTGGLTGELFFGEGSRLTVL.

This clonotype was seen many times. The genes are TRBV7-2 and TRBJ2-7; D is unclear. Germline CDR1 and CDR2: SGHTA and FQGNSA. The V and J ends lost 5 bases and 3 bases respectively, with 11 bases between them. The CDR3 has 13 amino acids. CDR3 sequence reads: CASSGTLSYEQYF. In DNA, the CDR3 is TGTGCCAGCAGCGGTACGCTCAGCTACGAGCAGTACTTC.

In this sample, this clonotype turned up a few times. J is TRBJ1-2 and V is TRBV5-4; 7 nucleotides match TRBD1. The CDR3 spans 22 residues. Germline V gives CDR1 SGHNT, CDR2 YYREEE (reference sequence). V lost 2 bases and J lost 0; bases outside the gene matches: 25. The CDR3 DNA reads as TGTGCCAGCAGCTTCGGGGGGGACAGTTCCGCCTATCAAGTACAATCTAACTATGGCTACACCTTC. Amino acid sequence: CASSFGGDSSAYQVQSNYGYTF.

The chain employs TRBV15 and TRBJ2-1; 8 bases map to TRBD2. The ends lost 5 bases at V and 5 bases at J; junction bases unmatched: 5. The CDR3 is 14 residues long. Germline V gives CDR1 LNHNV, CDR2 YYDKDF (reference sequence). The CDR3: CATSPRRGDNEQFF. The DNA of the CDR3 is TGTGCCACCAGCCCAAGGCGGGGGGACAATGAGCAGTTCTTC.

This clonotype came up a few times. The chain is built from TRBV6-5 and TRBJ2-3; TRBD1 aligns across 7 bases. The CDR3 contains 17 residues. Trimming removed 4 bases from V and 0 bases from J; junction bases left unmatched: 10. CDR1 and CDR2 from the germline V gene are MNHEY and SVGAGI. The CDR3 DNA reads TGTGCCAGCAGTTGGAACTCGGGACAGCCAAGCACAGATACGCAGTATTTT. This sequence encodes CASSWNSGQPSTDTQYF.

This clonotype was seen only a few times. The CDR3 sequence: CASSRPTGATGELFF. CDR3 DNA sequence: TGTGCCAGCAGCCGACCGACAGGGGCTACCGGGGAGCTGTTTTTT. The chain has TRBV7-6 and TRBJ2-2; 8 bases align to TRBD1. Germline V gene sequence: CDR1 SGHVS, CDR2 FNYEAQ. This CDR3 region has 15 residues. The V segment lost 5 bases and the J segment 5 bases; nucleotides outside the gene matches: 7.

This clonotype was observed a few times. The chain recombines TRBV5-6 with TRBJ1-5, with D possibly matching TRBD1 (5 bases). CDR1 and CDR2 from the germline V gene are SGHDT and YYEEEE. The V end was cut by 2 bases, the J end by 3 bases, with 12 bases between. CDR3 length: 15 residues. The CDR3 nucleotides read TGTGCCAGCAGCTTTGAGGGGCGGCCCAATCAGCCCCAGCATTTT. Translated, it gives CASSFEGRPNQPQHF.

The CDR3 loop is CASSFATLAGGITSSTDTQYF. CDR3 bases: TGTGCCAGCAGCTTTGCAACACTAGCGGGGGGAATCACTTCTAGCACAGATACGCAGTATTTT. This chain uses TRBV7-9 with TRBJ2-3, with TRBD2 matching 12 bases. The CDR3 is 21 amino acids. Germline assignment: CDR1 SEHNR and CDR2 FQNEAQ (reference sequence). V lost 3 bases to trimming and J lost 0 bases; unmatched junction nucleotides: 16.

In this sample, this clonotype turned up a few times. This chain connects TRBV6-6 to TRBJ1-1; no firm D call. Trimming left V 1 base short and J 0 bases short, with 6 bases between. The CDR3 contains 14 residues. Germline V gene lookup returns CDR1 MNHNY and CDR2 SVGAGI (reference sequence). CDR3 coding DNA: TGTGCCAGCAGTTACTTGAAAGTGAACACTGAAGCTTTCTTT. This gives the protein CASSYLKVNTEAFF.

This clonotype was observed at least ten times. V gene TRBV12-5 combines with J gene TRBJ2-1; unclear D gene. The germline CDR1 and CDR2 sequences are LGHNT and FRNRAP. Trimming left V 4 bases short and J 7 bases short, with 8 bases between. This CDR3 comprises 12 residues. This chain's CDR3 is CASGSGPNEQFF. The DNA for the CDR3 is TGTGCTAGTGGTTCCGGCCCTAATGAGCAGTTCTTC.

This clonotype was seen repeatedly, ten times or more. The chain combines TRBV7-8 with TRBJ2-5, with TRBD1 identical over 7 bases. J lost 2 bases, V lost 1 base, and 4 bases had no gene match. The CDR3 covers 15 residues. Germline assignment: CDR1 SGHVS and CDR2 FQNEAQ. CDR3 bases: TGTGCCAGCAGCTTAGGAGGGACAGTACAAGAGACCCAGTACTTC. Its translation is CASSLGGTVQETQYF.

This clonotype has ten or more counts. This sequence joins TRBV7-9 and TRBJ2-5; D is ambiguous. The CDR3 runs 12 residues. Germline V gene data show CDR1 as SEHNR and CDR2 as FQNEAQ (reference sequence). Trimming shortened V by 2 bases and J by 6 bases, and 7 bases separated the two germline ends. CDR3 DNA sequence: TGTGCCAGCAGCTTAATTGAGCAGACCCAGTACTTC. Residues: CASSLIEQTQYF.